The T cell receptor (beta chain) described here comes from a study of T cell changes during pregnancy in multiple sclerosis. Sequenced by immunoSEQ multiplex PCR; TCRdb stores in-frame clones only, minus some. The sample holds roughly 100,000 clones, 91% seen once. The germline CDR1 and CDR2 sequences are SGDLS and YYNGEE. This CDR3 has 16 residues. Trimming left V 2 bases short and J 2 bases short, with 16 bases between. This clone was counted a single time. Sequencing was performed on peripheral blood, taken before pregnancy. The clonotype comes from a female donor with multiple sclerosis, enrolled in a pregnancy study. V and J are TRBV9 and TRBJ1-2; D remains ambiguous. The CDR3, as DNA: TGTGCCAGCAGCGTGGGAGGCAACCCCCAAAACTATGGCTACACCTTC. Its protein product is CASSVGGNPQNYGYTF.